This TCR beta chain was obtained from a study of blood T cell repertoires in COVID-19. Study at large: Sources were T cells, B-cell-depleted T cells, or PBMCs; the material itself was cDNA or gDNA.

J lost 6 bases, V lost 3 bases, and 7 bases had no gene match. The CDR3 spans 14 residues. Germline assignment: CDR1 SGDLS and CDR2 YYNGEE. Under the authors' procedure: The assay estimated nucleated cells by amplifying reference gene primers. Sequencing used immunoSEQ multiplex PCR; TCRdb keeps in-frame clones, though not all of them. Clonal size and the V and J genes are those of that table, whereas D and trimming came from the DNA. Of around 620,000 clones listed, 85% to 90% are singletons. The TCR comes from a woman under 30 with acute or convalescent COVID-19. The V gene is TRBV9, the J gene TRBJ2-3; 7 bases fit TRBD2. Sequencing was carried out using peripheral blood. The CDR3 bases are TGTGCCAGCAGCGAAACGGGGGGATCGGATACGCAGTATTTT. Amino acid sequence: CASSETGGSDTQYF.